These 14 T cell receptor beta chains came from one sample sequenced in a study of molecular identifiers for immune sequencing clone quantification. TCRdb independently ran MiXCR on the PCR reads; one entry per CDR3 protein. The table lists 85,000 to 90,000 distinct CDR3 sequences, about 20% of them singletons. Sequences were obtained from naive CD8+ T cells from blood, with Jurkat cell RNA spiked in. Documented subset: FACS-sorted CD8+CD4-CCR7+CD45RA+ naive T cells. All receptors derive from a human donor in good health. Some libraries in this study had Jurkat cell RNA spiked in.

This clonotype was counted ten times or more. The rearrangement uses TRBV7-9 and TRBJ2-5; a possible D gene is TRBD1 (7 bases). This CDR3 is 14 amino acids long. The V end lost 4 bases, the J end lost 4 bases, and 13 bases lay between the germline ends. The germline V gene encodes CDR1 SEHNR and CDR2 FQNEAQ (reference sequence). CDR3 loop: CASSSQGGRETQYF. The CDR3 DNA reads TGTGCCAGCAGCTCCCAGGGGGGCCGAGAGACCCAGTACTTC.

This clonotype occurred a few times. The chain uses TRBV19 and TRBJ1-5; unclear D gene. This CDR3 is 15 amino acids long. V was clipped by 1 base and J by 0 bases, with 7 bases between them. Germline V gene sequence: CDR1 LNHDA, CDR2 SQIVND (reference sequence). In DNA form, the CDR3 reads TGTGCCAGTAGTATAGTGTCCTCTAGCAATCAGCCCCAGCATTTT. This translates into CASSIVSSSNQPQHF.

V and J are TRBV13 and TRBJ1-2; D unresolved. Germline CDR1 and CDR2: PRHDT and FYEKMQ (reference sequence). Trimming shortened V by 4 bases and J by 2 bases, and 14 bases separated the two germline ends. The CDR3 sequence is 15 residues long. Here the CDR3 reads CASSSLRIGNYGYTF. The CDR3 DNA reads TGTGCCAGCAGCTCCCTCAGGATAGGGAACTATGGCTACACCTTC.

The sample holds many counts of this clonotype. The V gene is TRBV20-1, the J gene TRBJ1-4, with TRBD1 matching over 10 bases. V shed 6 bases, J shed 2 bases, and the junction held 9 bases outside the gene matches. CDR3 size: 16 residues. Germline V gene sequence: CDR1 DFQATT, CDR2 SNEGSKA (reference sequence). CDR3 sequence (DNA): TGCAGTGCCACGGGACAGGGGATTGGGACTAATGAAAAACTGTTTTTT. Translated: CSATGQGIGTNEKLFF.

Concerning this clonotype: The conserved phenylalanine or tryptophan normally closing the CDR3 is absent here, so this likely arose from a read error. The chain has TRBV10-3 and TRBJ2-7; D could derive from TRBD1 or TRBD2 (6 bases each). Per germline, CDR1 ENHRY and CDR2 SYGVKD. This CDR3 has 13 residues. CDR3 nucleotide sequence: TGTGCCGTCAGTGAGCCGGGGGCTGGTGAGCAGTACTAC. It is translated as CAVSEPGAGEQYY.

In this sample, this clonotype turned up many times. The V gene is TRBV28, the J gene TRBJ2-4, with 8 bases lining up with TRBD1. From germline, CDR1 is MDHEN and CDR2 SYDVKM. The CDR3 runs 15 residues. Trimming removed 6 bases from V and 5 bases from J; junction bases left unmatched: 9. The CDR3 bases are TGTGCCAGCAGCTCAAAGGACAGGGTTGAAAACATTCAGTACTTC. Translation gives CASSSKDRVENIQYF. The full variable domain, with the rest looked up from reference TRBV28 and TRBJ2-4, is DVKVTQSSRYLVKRTGEKVFLECVQDMDHENMFWYRQDPGLGLRLIYFSYDVKMKEKGDIPEGYSVSREKKERFSLILESASTNQTSMYLCASSSKDRVENIQYFGAGTRLSVL.

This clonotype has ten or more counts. CDR3 protein: CSARTWANYEQYF. CDR3 nucleotides: TGCAGTGCTAGAACCTGGGCAAACTACGAGCAGTACTTC. V gene TRBV20-1 combines with J gene TRBJ2-7; D gene unclear. Trimming took 2 bases from V and 3 from J, leaving 11 bases between them. The CDR3 sequence is 13 residues long. Germline assignment: CDR1 DFQATT and CDR2 SNEGSKA (reference sequence).

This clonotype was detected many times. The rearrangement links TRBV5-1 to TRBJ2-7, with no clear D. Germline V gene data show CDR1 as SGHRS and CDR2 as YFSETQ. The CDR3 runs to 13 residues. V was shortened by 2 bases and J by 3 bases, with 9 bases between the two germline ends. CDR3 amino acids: CASSFDSIYEQYF. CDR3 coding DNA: TGCGCCAGCAGCTTTGATAGCATCTACGAGCAGTACTTC.

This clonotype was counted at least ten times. CDR3 loop: CSVEGLAGEQFF. The CDR3 DNA sequence: TGCAGCGTTGAAGGACTAGCTGGTGAGCAGTTCTTC. The chain is built from TRBV29-1 and TRBJ2-1; 7 bases line up with TRBD2. The CDR3 runs to 12 residues. V trimming: 1 base; J trimming: 9 bases; junction bases outside the gene matches: 3. Germline V gives CDR1 SQVTM, CDR2 ANQGSEA.

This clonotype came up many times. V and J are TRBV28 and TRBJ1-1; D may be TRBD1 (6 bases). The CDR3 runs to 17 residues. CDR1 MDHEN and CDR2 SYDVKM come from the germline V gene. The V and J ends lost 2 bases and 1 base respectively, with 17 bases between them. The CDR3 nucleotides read TGTGCCAGCAGTTTAAGGGTATGGGGGGGGCCGAACACTGAAGCTTTCTTT. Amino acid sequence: CASSLRVWGGPNTEAFF. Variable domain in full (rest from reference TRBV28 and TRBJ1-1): DVKVTQSSRYLVKRTGEKVFLECVQDMDHENMFWYRQDPGLGLRLIYFSYDVKMKEKGDIPEGYSVSREKKERFSLILESASTNQTSMYLCASSLRVWGGPNTEAFFGQGTRLTVV.

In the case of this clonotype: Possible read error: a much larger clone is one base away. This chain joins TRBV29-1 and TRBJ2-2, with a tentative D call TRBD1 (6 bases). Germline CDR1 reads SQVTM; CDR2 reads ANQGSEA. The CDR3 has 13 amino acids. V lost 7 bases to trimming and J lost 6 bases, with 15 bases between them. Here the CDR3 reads CSGLGKGAGELFF. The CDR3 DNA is TGCAGCGGCCTGGGAAAGGGGGCCGGGGAGCTGTTTTTT.

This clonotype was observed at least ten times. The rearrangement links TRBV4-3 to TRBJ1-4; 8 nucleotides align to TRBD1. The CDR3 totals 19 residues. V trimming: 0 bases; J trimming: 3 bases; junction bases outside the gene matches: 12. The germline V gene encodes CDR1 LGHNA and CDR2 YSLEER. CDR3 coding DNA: TGCGCCAGCAGCCAAGATCTTAAGGCAGGGGGCCTGGCTAATGAAAAACTGTTTTTT. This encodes CASSQDLKAGGLANEKLFF.

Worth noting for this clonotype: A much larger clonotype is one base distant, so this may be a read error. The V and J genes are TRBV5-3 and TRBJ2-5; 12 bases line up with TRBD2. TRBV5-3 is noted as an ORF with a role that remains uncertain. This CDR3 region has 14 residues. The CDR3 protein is CVSSPGTSGETQYF. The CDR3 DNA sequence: TGTGTCAGCAGCCCCGGGACTAGCGGGGAGACCCAGTACTTC.

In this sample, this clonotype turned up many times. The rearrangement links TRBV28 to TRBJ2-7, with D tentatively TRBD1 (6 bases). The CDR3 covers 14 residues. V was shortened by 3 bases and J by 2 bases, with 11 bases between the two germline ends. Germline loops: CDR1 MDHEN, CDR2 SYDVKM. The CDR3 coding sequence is TGTGCCAGCAGTTTGACCGGGACAACCTACGAGCAGTACTTC. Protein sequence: CASSLTGTTYEQYF.